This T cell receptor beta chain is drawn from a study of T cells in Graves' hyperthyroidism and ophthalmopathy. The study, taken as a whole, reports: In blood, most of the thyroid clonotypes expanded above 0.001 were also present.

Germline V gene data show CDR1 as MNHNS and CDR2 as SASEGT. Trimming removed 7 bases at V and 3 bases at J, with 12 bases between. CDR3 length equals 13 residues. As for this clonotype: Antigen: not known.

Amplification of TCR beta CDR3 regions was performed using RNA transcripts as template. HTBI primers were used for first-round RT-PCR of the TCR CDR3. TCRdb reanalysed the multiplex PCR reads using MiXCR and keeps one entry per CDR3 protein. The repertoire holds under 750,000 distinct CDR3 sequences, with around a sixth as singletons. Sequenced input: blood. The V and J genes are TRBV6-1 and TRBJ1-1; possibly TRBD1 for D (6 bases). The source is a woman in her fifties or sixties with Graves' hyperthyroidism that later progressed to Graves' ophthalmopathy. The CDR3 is CASKPRQDTEAFF. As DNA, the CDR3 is TGTGCCAGCAAACCGAGACAGGACACTGAAGCTTTCTTT.